This entry lists 27 T cell receptor beta chains sequenced from one sample in a study of cytomegalovirus exposure and HLA in healthy donors. Researchers ran the PCR with 60 Vbeta and 13 Jbeta primers. Profiling relied on immunoSEQ multiplex PCR, and the TCRdb table lists in-frame clones only, not all of them. The table includes some 98,000 clones, 76% detected once. The source material was PBMCs. These receptors came from a middle-aged man in good health and CMV-seronegative.

Only a few counts were recorded for this clone. The chain employs TRBV6-6 and TRBJ2-1; D not certain. V gave up 2 bases and J gave up 0 bases, with 8 bases separating them. The CDR3 is made up of 15 amino acids. Germline V CDR1 and CDR2: MNHNY, SVGAGI (reference sequence). The chain's CDR3 is CASSYAMSSYNEQFF. The DNA for the CDR3 is TGTGCCAGCAGTTACGCGATGAGCTCCTACAATGAGCAGTTCTTC.

The rearrangement links TRBV29-1 to TRBJ2-1; TRBD2 matches at 7 bases. Trimming removed 7 bases from V and 3 bases from J; junction bases left unmatched: 9. The CDR3 runs 14 residues. Germline CDR1 SQVTM, CDR2 ANQGSEA. For the CDR3, the DNA is TGCAGCGGCCGGGAGGACAATGACTACAATGAGCAGTTCTTC. Its protein product is CSGREDNDYNEQFF.

The V and J genes are TRBV19 and TRBJ1-2; 9 bases are shared with TRBD1. The CDR3 extends over 14 amino acids. CDR1 is LNHDA and CDR2 is SQIVND in the germline V gene (reference sequence). After removal of 5 bases from V and 4 bases from J, the junction contained 5 bases not matched to a gene. The CDR3 here is CASSAGQGGYGYTF. The CDR3 coding sequence is TGTGCCAGTAGTGCGGGACAGGGAGGCTATGGCTACACCTTC.

The chain has TRBV5-6 and TRBJ2-6; D uncertain. Germline V gives CDR1 SGHDT, CDR2 YYEEEE. CDR3 length: 17 residues. Trimming removed 3 bases from V and 0 bases from J, with 13 bases in between. The DNA for the CDR3 is TGTGCCAGCAGCTCCCCAGCTAGGAGCTCTGGGGCCAACGTCCTGACTTTC. Translation gives CASSSPARSSGANVLTF.

The rearrangement joins TRBV11-3 to TRBJ1-5; 7 bases fit TRBD1. Germline V gives CDR1 SGHNT, CDR2 YENEEA. This CDR3 spans 16 amino acids. With 6 bases clipped from V and 3 bases from J, the junction kept 11 bases outside the gene matches. This CDR3 reads CASRTRDRRHNQPQHF. Written as DNA, the CDR3 is TGTGCCAGCAGAACTCGGGACAGACGACACAATCAGCCCCAGCATTTT.

In this sample, this clone turned up once. This chain links TRBV9 with TRBJ2-2; 8 positions agree with TRBD1. CDR1 is SGDLS, CDR2 YYNGEE, per germline. This CDR3 region has 15 residues. Trimming cost V 0 bases and J 4 bases; bases outside gene matches: 2. The CDR3 region has the DNA TGTGCCAGCAGCGTAGGACAGGGGATCACCGGGGAGCTGTTTTTT. It encodes CASSVGQGITGELFF.

J is TRBJ2-7 and V is TRBV28; TRBD1 matches at 9 bases. From germline, CDR1 is MDHEN and CDR2 SYDVKM. The CDR3 runs to 16 residues. V lost 4 bases and J lost 5; bases outside the gene matches: 12. The CDR3 sequence: CASSSQFGTGNNEQYF. The CDR3 DNA reads as TGTGCCAGCAGTTCGCAATTTGGGACAGGGAACAACGAGCAGTACTTC. Full variable domain (remainder filled in from reference TRBV28 and TRBJ2-7): DVKVTQSSRYLVKRTGEKVFLECVQDMDHENMFWYRQDPGLGLRLIYFSYDVKMKEKGDIPEGYSVSREKKERFSLILESASTNQTSMYLCASSSQFGTGNNEQYFGPGTRLTVT.

The V and J genes are TRBV7-9 and TRBJ1-4; D is possibly TRBD1 (5 bases). Trimming took 4 bases from V and 8 from J, leaving 14 bases between them. The germline CDR1 and CDR2 sequences are SEHNR and FQNEAQ (reference sequence). The CDR3 totals 14 residues. CDR3 region: CASSYRRSDEKLFF. The CDR3 nucleotides read TGTGCCAGCAGCTACAGGCGTTCGGACGAAAAACTGTTTTTT.

V is TRBV29-1 and J is TRBJ2-1; 10 nucleotides match TRBD2. This CDR3 region has 18 residues. Germline V gene lookup returns CDR1 SQVTM and CDR2 ANQGSEA. The junction had 10 bases not matched to a gene; V was cut back by 1 base and J by 1 base. For the CDR3, the DNA is TGCAGCGTTGAAGCATTAGCGGGAGGAAGGTTGTCCTACAATGAGCAGTTCTTC. Amino acid sequence: CSVEALAGGRLSYNEQFF.

The table lists this clone with a few counts. The J gene is TRBJ1-1, the V gene TRBV5-8; D gene unclear. The V gene lost 1 base and the J gene lost 0 bases, with 4 bases spanning the gap. The germline gives CDR1 SGHTS, CDR2 YDEGEE. The CDR3 runs 13 residues. This chain's CDR3 is CASSLTVNTEAFF. Here the CDR3 DNA reads TGTGCCAGCAGCTTGACAGTGAACACTGAAGCTTTCTTT.

The chain employs TRBV5-1 and TRBJ2-1, with 7 nucleotides matching TRBD2. Germline trimming cut 5 bases from V and 5 bases from J; bases unmatched to any gene: 10. Germline CDR1 reads SGHRS; CDR2 reads YFSETQ. The CDR3 length is 15 residues. CDR3 sequence reads: CASRRLAEINNEQFF. CDR3 coding DNA: TGCGCCAGCAGGCGACTAGCCGAAATCAACAATGAGCAGTTCTTC.

The chain uses TRBV19 and TRBJ1-4, with TRBD1 matching over 7 bases. The CDR3 consists of 15 residues. The V segment lost 5 bases and the J segment 2 bases; nucleotides outside the gene matches: 5. Germline CDR1 and CDR2: LNHDA and SQIVND (reference sequence). The CDR3 spells CASSATGVTNEKLFF. The CDR3 DNA is TGTGCCAGTAGTGCAACAGGGGTCACTAATGAAAAACTGTTTTTT.

This clone showed up just once. CDR3 bases: TGTGCCAGCACCTTCGGGACTCCCATCGAGCAGTACTTC. Encoded protein: CASTFGTPIEQYF. The chain employs TRBV7-9 and TRBJ2-7, with TRBD2 as a possible D gene (6 bases). V was trimmed by 7 bases and J by 6 bases, leaving 16 bases between them. The CDR3 consists of 13 residues. Germline V gives CDR1 SEHNR, CDR2 FQNEAQ (reference sequence).

This chain links TRBV7-6 with TRBJ1-2; no clear D gene. The length of the CDR3 is 17 residues. Germline CDR1 reads SGHVS; CDR2 reads FNYEAQ. V lost 1 base, J lost 4 bases, and 19 bases lay in between. In DNA, the CDR3 is TGTGCCAGCAGCTTAGGGGTCAGACCAGACCCGGGCTATGGCTACACCTTC. Amino acid sequence: CASSLGVRPDPGYGYTF.

The rearrangement uses TRBV28 and TRBJ1-5; D possibly corresponds to TRBD1 (5 bases). Germline values: CDR1 MDHEN, CDR2 SYDVKM. CDR3 length equals 15 residues. The V end was cut by 5 bases, the J end by 0 bases, with 11 bases between. The CDR3: CASSRHRTSNQPQHF. The DNA of the CDR3 is TGTGCCAGCAGTCGGCACAGGACTAGCAATCAGCCCCAGCATTTT.

The chain combines TRBV5-1 with TRBJ2-7, with 7 bases aligning to TRBD1. This CDR3 spans 14 amino acids. CDR1 SGHRS and CDR2 YFSETQ come from the germline V gene. Germline trimming cut 1 base from V and 6 bases from J; bases unmatched to any gene: 7. CDR3 bases: TGCGCCAGCAGCTTGCCAAACGCAGGGGGCGAGCAGTACTTC. Amino acids: CASSLPNAGGEQYF.

This clone appeared a few times. The chain combines TRBV6-1 with TRBJ2-7; 11 bases map to TRBD2. V shed 1 base, J shed 2 bases, and the junction held 7 bases outside the gene matches. The CDR3 covers 17 residues. CDR1 MNHNS and CDR2 SASEGT come from the germline V gene. The chain's CDR3 is CASSEVPGTSGTYEQYF. The CDR3 DNA follows: TGTGCCAGCAGTGAAGTGCCAGGGACTAGCGGAACCTACGAGCAGTACTTC.

This chain uses TRBV28 with TRBJ2-3; D gene ambiguous. This CDR3 comprises 11 residues. The V end was cut by 7 bases, the J end by 7 bases, with 9 bases between. CDR1 and CDR2 (germline): MDHEN, SYDVKM. The CDR3 spells CASTSPYTQYF. For the CDR3, the DNA is TGTGCCAGCACCTCCCCCTATACGCAGTATTTT.

V is TRBV5-4 and J is TRBJ1-6; no definite D call. Germline CDR1 reads SGHNT; CDR2 reads YYREEE (reference sequence). V was clipped by 2 bases and J by 7 bases, with 10 bases between them. This CDR3 comprises 14 residues. CDR3: CASSFSFRNSPLHF. The CDR3 DNA sequence: TGTGCCAGCAGCTTTTCCTTTCGGAATTCACCCCTCCACTTT.

This clone was observed a few times. This chain uses TRBV4-1 with TRBJ2-1; a weak D match, TRBD2 (6 bases). The germline V and J ends were trimmed by 4 bases and 6 bases, with 13 bases remaining between them. The germline CDR1 and CDR2 sequences are MGHRA and YSYEKL. This CDR3 is built from 14 residues. This chain's CDR3 is CASSRQEGRNEQFF. The CDR3 DNA is TGCGCCAGCAGCCGTCAGGAGGGGCGCAATGAGCAGTTCTTC.

This clone showed up just once. Its ends do not fully match the called genes, so a read error is possible. V is TRBV7-9 and J is TRBJ1-2; the D is unclear. The CDR3 spans 9 residues. Germline V CDR1 and CDR2: SEHNR, FQNEAQ (reference sequence). CDR3 residues: CASSLGLPF. CDR3 bases: TGTGCCAGCAGCTTAGGACTACCCTTC. The whole variable domain, filled in from reference TRBV7-9 and TRBJ1-2, reads DTGVSQNPRHKITKRGQNVTFRCDPISEHNRLYWYRQTLGQGPEFLTYFQNEAQLEKSRLLSDRFSAERPKGSFSTLEIQRTEQGDSAMYLCASSLGLPFGSGTRLTVV.

The CDR3 DNA reads as TGCGCCAGCAGCCCACTAGCGTCGAATGAGCAGTTCTTC. Translated: CASSPLASNEQFF. The V and J genes are TRBV5-1 and TRBJ2-1, with 7 bases lining up with TRBD2. Germline V CDR1 and CDR2: SGHRS, YFSETQ. The CDR3 has 13 residues. Trimming took 4 bases from V and 7 from J; bases not matched to a gene: 5. Together with reference TRBV5-1 and TRBJ2-1, the CDR3 gives the full variable domain: KAGVTQTPRYLIKTRGQQVTLSCSPISGHRSVSWYQQTPGQGLQFLFEYFSETQRNKGNFPGRFSGRQFSNSRSEMNVSTLELGDSALYLCASSPLASNEQFFGPGTRLTVL.

The rearrangement joins TRBV28 to TRBJ2-3; TRBD2 aligns across 9 bases. Germline V gene sequence: CDR1 MDHEN, CDR2 SYDVKM. This CDR3 is 16 amino acids long. With V trimmed by 8 bases and J by 5 bases, 14 bases remained unmatched. The chain's CDR3 is CASDSRGSGRRDTQYF. The CDR3 DNA follows: TGTGCCAGCGATTCAAGGGGTAGCGGGAGACGAGATACGCAGTATTTT. Using reference TRBV28 and TRBJ2-3 for the parts outside the CDR3, the full variable domain is DVKVTQSSRYLVKRTGEKVFLECVQDMDHENMFWYRQDPGLGLRLIYFSYDVKMKEKGDIPEGYSVSREKKERFSLILESASTNQTSMYLCASDSRGSGRRDTQYFGPGTRLTVL.

This chain uses TRBV27 with TRBJ2-1, with 10 bases lining up with TRBD2. V lost 6 bases, J lost 6 bases, and 11 bases stayed unmatched. This CDR3 is 16 amino acids long. Germline lookup yields CDR1 MNHEY and CDR2 SMNVEV (reference sequence). CDR3 in amino acids: CASRPRSGGLINEQFF. The CDR3 DNA follows: TGTGCCAGCAGACCTCGTAGCGGGGGGTTAATCAATGAGCAGTTCTTC.

The CDR3 here is CASSTHREVTEAFF. The CDR3 DNA reads TGTGCCAGCAGCACCCACAGGGAAGTCACTGAAGCTTTCTTT. The rearrangement uses TRBV7-8 and TRBJ1-1, with D possibly matching TRBD1 (6 bases). The ends were cut back, 5 bases at V and 4 bases at J, with 14 bases in the middle. From germline, CDR1 is SGHVS and CDR2 FQNEAQ. The CDR3 runs to 14 residues.

The genes are TRBV27 and TRBJ2-7, with 8 bases fitting TRBD2. The V gene's germline CDR1 is MNHEY and CDR2 SMNVEV (reference sequence). Unmatched junction bases numbered 8, after V lost 2 bases and J lost 5 bases. The CDR3 spans 15 residues. CDR3 sequence reads: CASSLAGGGRNEQYF. The CDR3 bases are TGTGCCAGCAGTTTAGCGGGAGGTGGGAGGAACGAGCAGTACTTC.

The gene calls are TRBV28 and TRBJ1-2, with 8 bases matching TRBD1. J lost 6 bases, V lost 10 bases, and 10 bases had no gene match. The CDR3 loop spans 13 amino acids. Per the germline V gene, CDR1 is MDHEN and CDR2 is SYDVKM. The CDR3 DNA is TGTGCCACCCTCCAGGCGGACAGGGATGGCTACACCTTC. Translating gives CATLQADRDGYTF.